One and the same sample provided the 22 T cell receptor beta chains below, sequenced in a study of blood T cells in healthy people across ages. A sample-barcoded 5' primer and a J-beta primer mix were used in a second PCR of roughly 7 to 11 cycles. MiXCR, applied by TCRdb to the 5' RACE reads, yields one record per CDR3 protein. The profile shows hundreds of thousands of distinct CDR3 sequences, around 36% of them singletons. Sequenced: blood. The receptors shown here come from a man aged 18 to 29 in good health.

The chain joins TRBV10-1 to TRBJ2-7; D may match TRBD1 or TRBD2 (5 bases each). CDR3 size: 14 residues. Trimming stripped 3 bases from V and 0 bases from J, with 9 bases between. Germline assignment: CDR1 WNHNN and CDR2 SYGVQD (reference sequence). CDR3 bases: TGCGCCAGCAGTGACGGGGCCTGCTCCTACGAGCAGTACTTC. This codes for CASSDGACSYEQYF.

This clonotype showed up just a few times. This chain links TRBV5-1 with TRBJ1-1, with D uncertain. Looked up from germline, CDR1 is SGHRS and CDR2 is YFSETQ. V lost 2 bases, J lost 2 bases, and 10 bases lay in between. The CDR3 spans 14 residues. Written as DNA, the CDR3 is TGCGCCAGCAGCTTCGCACAGATTAACACTGAAGCTTTCTTT. It yields the protein CASSFAQINTEAFF.

The chain combines TRBV20-1 with TRBJ1-2; a weak D match, TRBD1 (5 bases). Germline V gene lookup returns CDR1 DFQATT and CDR2 SNEGSKA (reference sequence). The CDR3 consists of 16 residues. V lost 5 bases to trimming and J lost 6 bases, with 25 bases between them. The CDR3 is CSAPGGTGTERDGYTF. CDR3 nucleotide sequence: TGCAGTGCTCCCGGTGGAACAGGAACTGAGAGGGATGGCTACACCTTC.

The chain joins TRBV30 to TRBJ2-7, with D possibly being TRBD1 (5 bases). Germline V gene data show CDR1 as GTSNPN and CDR2 as SVGIG (reference sequence). The CDR3 length is 15 residues. V was cut by 0 bases and J by 0 bases, with 12 bases left in between. CDR3 amino acids: CAWSVKGRSSYEQYF. In DNA, the CDR3 is TGTGCCTGGAGTGTCAAGGGGCGAAGCTCCTACGAGCAGTACTTC.

The chain recombines TRBV20-1 with TRBJ1-1; 8 positions agree with TRBD1. In germline, CDR1 is DFQATT, CDR2 SNEGSKA (reference sequence). This CDR3 contains 14 residues. Germline trimming cut 6 bases from V and 2 bases from J; bases unmatched to any gene: 8. DNA for the CDR3: TGCAGTGCCGCGGCAGGGGGCGACAACACTGAAGCTTTCTTT. It specifies CSAAAGGDNTEAFF.

DNA for the CDR3: TGTGCCAGCAGCCCCGGCGGGGGAGGGAACACTGAAGCTTTCTTT. It translates to CASSPGGGGNTEAFF. The V gene is TRBV7-2, the J gene TRBJ1-1, with D possibly TRBD1 on 5 matching bases. Germline assignment: CDR1 SGHTA and CDR2 FQGNSA. The CDR3 spans 15 residues. Trimming took off 5 bases at V and 1 base at J, with 14 bases between the two ends. Full variable domain (remainder filled in from reference TRBV7-2 and TRBJ1-1): GAGVSQSPSNKVTEKGKDVELRCDPISGHTALYWYRQSLGQGLEFLIYFQGNSAPDKSGLPSDRFSAERTGGSVSTLTIQRTQQEDSAVYLCASSPGGGGNTEAFFGQGTRLTVV.

This clonotype was detected ten times or more. J is TRBJ1-2 and V is TRBV4-1; unclear D gene. The CDR3 loop spans 16 amino acids. V was shortened by 0 bases and J by 2 bases, with 13 bases between the two germline ends. The V gene's germline CDR1 is MGHRA and CDR2 YSYEKL. The CDR3, as DNA: TGCGCCAGCAGCCAAGATAGGGCCGAGGTAAACTATGGCTACACCTTC. This encodes CASSQDRAEVNYGYTF.

This rearrangement joins TRBV20-1 to TRBJ2-5, with no clear D. Looked up from germline, CDR1 is DFQATT and CDR2 is SNEGSKA (reference sequence). There are 16 residues in the CDR3. Trimming removed 0 bases at V and 5 bases at J, with 19 bases between. The CDR3 sequence is CSAREVAGLPAETQYF. The CDR3 bases are TGCAGTGCTAGAGAAGTGGCCGGATTGCCGGCGGAGACCCAGTACTTC.

This clonotype was counted only a few times. The chain has TRBV20-1 and TRBJ2-5; D call uncertain. Germline CDR1 reads DFQATT; CDR2 reads SNEGSKA (reference sequence). Trimming shortened V by 0 bases and J by 4 bases, and 9 bases separated the two germline ends. CDR3 size: 13 residues. This CDR3 reads CSARDPAVETQYF. The CDR3 nucleotides read TGCAGTGCTAGAGATCCTGCCGTAGAGACCCAGTACTTC.

This rearrangement joins TRBV13 to TRBJ2-1; 10 nucleotides align to TRBD2. The CDR3 is 17 residues long. Germline-derived CDR1 and CDR2 are PRHDT and FYEKMQ (reference sequence). V shed 3 bases, J shed 6 bases, and the junction held 11 bases outside the gene matches. The CDR3 reads CASSFRRAGGPINEQFF. CDR3 nucleotide sequence: TGTGCCAGCAGCTTCCGACGAGCGGGGGGGCCCATCAATGAGCAGTTCTTC.

This clonotype was detected only once. The chain joins TRBV10-3 to TRBJ2-7, with D possibly matching TRBD2 (7 bases). The CDR3 runs to 14 residues. Trimming took off 6 bases at V and 7 bases at J, with 19 bases between the two ends. The germline V gene encodes CDR1 ENHRY and CDR2 SYGVKD. CDR3 protein: CAISNQGPGGEQYF. The CDR3, as DNA: TGTGCCATCAGCAACCAGGGGCCGGGGGGTGAGCAGTACTTC.

The gene calls are TRBV18 and TRBJ1-1; D is perhaps TRBD1 (6 bases). Looked up from germline, CDR1 is KGHSH and CDR2 is LQKENI. This CDR3 is built from 14 residues. V shed 6 bases and J shed 7 bases, with 18 bases lying between them. This CDR3 reads CASSLRDNPNEAFF. The CDR3 DNA is TGTGCCAGCTCCCTCCGGGACAACCCTAATGAAGCTTTCTTT.

This clonotype has just one count. Written as DNA, the CDR3 is TGCAGTGCTAGAGGGACAGGGAGCATTCAGTACTTC. Protein product: CSARGTGSIQYF. This chain joins TRBV20-1 and TRBJ2-4; 8 bases are a match to TRBD1. Looked up from germline, CDR1 is DFQATT and CDR2 is SNEGSKA (reference sequence). The ends lost 1 base at V and 9 bases at J; junction bases unmatched: 2. This CDR3 is 12 amino acids long.

This clonotype came up a few times. V is TRBV4-3 and J is TRBJ1-2; TRBD1 is a possible D gene (6 bases). CDR3 size: 15 residues. Germline CDR1 reads LGHNA; CDR2 reads YSLEER. Trimming left V 1 base short and J 0 bases short, with 9 bases between. CDR3 region: CASSQAQGSNYGYTF. The CDR3 nucleotides are TGCGCCAGCAGCCAAGCACAGGGATCTAACTATGGCTACACCTTC.

The V and J genes are TRBV28 and TRBJ1-1; D is uncertain. Germline CDR1 reads MDHEN; CDR2 reads SYDVKM. V lost 2 bases and J 4 bases, leaving 17 bases between the germline ends. The CDR3 runs 16 residues. This CDR3 reads CASSLAKGLGSTEAFF. The DNA of the CDR3 is TGTGCCAGCAGTTTAGCGAAAGGTCTTGGGAGCACTGAAGCTTTCTTT.

The V and J genes are TRBV21-1 and TRBJ2-3; TRBD2, the table's D call, was not compared with the DNA. TRBV21-1 is classified as a pseudogene. CDR3 length equals 14 residues. The CDR3 spells CASRLAGEGDTQYF. CDR3 bases: TGTGCCAGCAGGCTAGCGGGGGAAGGAGATACGCAGTATTTT.

The CDR3 loop reads CASSQGRTGQTGNTIYF. The CDR3 DNA sequence: TGTGCCAGCAGCCAAGGGAGGACAGGACAAACTGGAAACACCATATATTTT. V and J are TRBV4-2 and TRBJ1-3; 7 bases are a match to TRBD1. Germline CDR1 and CDR2: LGHNA and YNFKEQ. This CDR3 has 17 residues. Losses at the gene ends were 1 base for V and 2 bases for J; bases not matched to a gene: 8.

Many counts were recorded for this clonotype. The V gene is TRBV7-9, the J gene TRBJ2-5, with 7 bases matching TRBD2. CDR1 is SEHNR, CDR2 FQNEAQ, per germline (reference sequence). J gave up 2 bases and V 7 bases, and 7 bases lay outside the gene matches. The CDR3 is 14 amino acids. CDR3: CASTSGTDQETQYF. The CDR3 nucleotides read TGTGCCAGCACCAGCGGGACCGATCAAGAGACCCAGTACTTC.

The J gene is TRBJ1-5, the V gene TRBV20-1, with TRBD1 matching over 9 bases. The trim removed 3 bases at V and 1 base at J, leaving 16 bases unmatched. CDR3 length: 19 residues. CDR1 and CDR2 from the germline V gene are DFQATT and SNEGSKA (reference sequence). DNA of the CDR3: TGCAGTGCTAGGTGGGGGACAGGGAAGCTCAGTGGAAGCAATCAGCCCCAGCATTTT. Translation: CSARWGTGKLSGSNQPQHF.

This chain joins TRBV20-1 and TRBJ2-3, with TRBD2 as a possible D gene (6 bases). V was clipped by 6 bases and J by 1 base, with 17 bases between them. Per the germline V gene, CDR1 is DFQATT and CDR2 is SNEGSKA (reference sequence). CDR3 length: 15 residues. The CDR3 region has the DNA TGCAGTGCCAAGCAGGGAGGAGCTGGCACAGATACGCAGTATTTT. Encoded protein: CSAKQGGAGTDTQYF.

This clonotype was recorded a few times. V is TRBV5-1 and J is TRBJ1-6; tentatively, D is TRBD1 (5 bases). V lost 0 bases and J 4 bases, leaving 17 bases between the germline ends. The V gene's germline CDR1 is SGHRS and CDR2 YFSETQ. The CDR3 loop spans 18 amino acids. For the CDR3, the DNA is TGCGCCAGCAGCTTGGCCACTAGGGGTCCGAATTATAATTCACCCCTCCACTTT. It is translated as CASSLATRGPNYNSPLHF.

The chain employs TRBV7-6 and TRBJ1-1; D is uncertain. The V end lost 5 bases, the J end lost 6 bases, and 13 bases lay between the germline ends. CDR1 and CDR2 from the germline V gene are SGHVS and FNYEAQ. This CDR3 has 13 residues. CDR3 nucleotide sequence: TGTGCCAGCAGCGAGAATAGGGCAGCTGAAGCTTTCTTT. Translating gives CASSENRAAEAFF.